This T cell receptor (beta chain) was profiled in a study of blood T cell repertoires in COVID-19. Study-wide context: Both acute and convalescent COVID-19 samples were obtained from the United States, Italy and Spain. In each case, the material was cDNA or gDNA derived from T cells, B-cell-depleted T cells, or PBMCs.

Germline V gene data show CDR1 as SGHAT and CDR2 as FQNNGV. The CDR3 runs 13 residues. V shed 5 bases and J shed 4 bases, with 11 bases lying between them. A Seattle source enrolled patients during active infection and followed them longitudinally. Under the authors' procedure: Reference gene primer amplification gave estimated nucleated cell counts. The table came from immunoSEQ multiplex PCR; TCRdb's copy has only in-frame clones and leaves some out. V, J and clone size reflect that table, while D and trimming were determined from the DNA. This table has some 38,000 clones, 65% to 75% appearing once.

The chain joins TRBV11-2 to TRBJ1-2; no reliable D call. The sample comprised peripheral blood. The sequence derives from a man between 65 and 85 years old with COVID-19, enrolled during active disease. This CDR3 is CASSPLGFYGYTF. As DNA, the CDR3 is TGTGCCAGCAGCCCCCTGGGCTTCTATGGCTACACCTTC.